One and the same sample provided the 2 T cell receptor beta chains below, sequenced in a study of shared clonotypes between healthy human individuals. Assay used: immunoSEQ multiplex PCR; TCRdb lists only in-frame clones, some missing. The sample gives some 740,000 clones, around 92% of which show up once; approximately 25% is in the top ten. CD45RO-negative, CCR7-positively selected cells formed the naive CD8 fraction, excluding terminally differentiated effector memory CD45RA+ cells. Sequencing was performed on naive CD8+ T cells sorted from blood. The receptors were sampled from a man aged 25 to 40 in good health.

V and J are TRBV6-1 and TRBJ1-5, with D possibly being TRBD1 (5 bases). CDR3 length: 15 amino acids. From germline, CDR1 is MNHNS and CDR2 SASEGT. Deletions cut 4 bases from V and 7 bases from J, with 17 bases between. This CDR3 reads CASSAPRDAGQPQHF. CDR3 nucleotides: TGTGCCAGCAGTGCCCCCCGGGACGCGGGGCAGCCCCAGCATTTT.

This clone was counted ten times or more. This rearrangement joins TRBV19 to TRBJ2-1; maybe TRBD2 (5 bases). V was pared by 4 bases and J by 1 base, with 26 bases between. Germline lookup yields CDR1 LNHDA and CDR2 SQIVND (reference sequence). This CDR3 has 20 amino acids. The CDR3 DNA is TGTGCCAGTAGTACGGGTTCGAGCGGATCACCGGGGAGATCCTACAATGAGCAGTTCTTC. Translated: CASSTGSSGSPGRSYNEQFF.